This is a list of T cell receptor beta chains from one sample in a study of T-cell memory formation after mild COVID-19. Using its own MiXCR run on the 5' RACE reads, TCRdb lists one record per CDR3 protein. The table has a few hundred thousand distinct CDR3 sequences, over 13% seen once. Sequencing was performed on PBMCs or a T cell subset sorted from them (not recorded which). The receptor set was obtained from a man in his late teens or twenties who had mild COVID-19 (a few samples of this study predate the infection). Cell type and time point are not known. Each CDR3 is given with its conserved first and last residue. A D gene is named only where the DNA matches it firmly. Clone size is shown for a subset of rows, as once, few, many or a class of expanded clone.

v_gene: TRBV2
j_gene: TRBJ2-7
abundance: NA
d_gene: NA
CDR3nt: TGTGCCAGCAGTCTACTAGGACCCCTTTACGAGCAGTACTTC
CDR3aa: CASSLLGPLYEQYF

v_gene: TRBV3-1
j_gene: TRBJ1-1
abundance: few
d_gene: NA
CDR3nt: TGTGCCAGCAACCAGGGTTTGGACACTGAAGCTTTCTTT
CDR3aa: CASNQGLDTEAFF

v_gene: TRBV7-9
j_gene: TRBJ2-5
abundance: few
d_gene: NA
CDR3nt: TGTGCCAGCAGCTTAGGCCCGGACTCCCAAGAGACCCAGTACTTC
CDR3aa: CASSLGPDSQETQYF

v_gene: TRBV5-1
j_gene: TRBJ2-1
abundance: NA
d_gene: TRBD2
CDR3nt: TGCGCCAGCAGCGTTACTAGCGGGGGGAATGAGCAGTTCTTC
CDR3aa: CASSVTSGGNEQFF

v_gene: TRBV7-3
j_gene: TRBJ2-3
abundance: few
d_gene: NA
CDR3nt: TGTGCCAGCAGCTTAAATGGGAAACCAGATACGCAGTATTTT
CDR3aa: CASSLNGKPDTQYF

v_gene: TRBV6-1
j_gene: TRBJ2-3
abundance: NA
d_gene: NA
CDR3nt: TGTGCCAGCAGTGAAGTCAAGGTGGTGACAGATACGCAGTATTTT
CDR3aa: CASSEVKVVTDTQYF

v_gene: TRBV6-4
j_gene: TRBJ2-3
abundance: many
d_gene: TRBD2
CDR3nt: TGTGCCAGCAGTGACTCGGCTAGCGGGAGCACAGATACGCAGTATTTT
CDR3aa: CASSDSASGSTDTQYF

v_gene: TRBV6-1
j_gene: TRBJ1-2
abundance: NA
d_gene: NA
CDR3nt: TGTGCCAGCAGTGAATCGATGGGCTACACCTTC
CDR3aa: CASSESMGYTF

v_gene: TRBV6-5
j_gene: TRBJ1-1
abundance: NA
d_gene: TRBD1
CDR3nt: TGTGCCAGCAGGGCGACAGGGGGTACTGAAGCTTTCTTT
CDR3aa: CASRATGGTEAFF

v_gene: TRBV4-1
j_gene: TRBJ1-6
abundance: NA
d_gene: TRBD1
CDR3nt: TGCGCCAGCAGCCAAGATTATTGGACAGGGGATAATTCACCCCTCCACTTT
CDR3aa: CASSQDYWTGDNSPLHF

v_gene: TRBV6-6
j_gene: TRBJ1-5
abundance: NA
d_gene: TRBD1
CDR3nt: TGTGCCAGCAGTTACCCGGGACAGGGGGCGGATCAGCCCCAGCATTTT
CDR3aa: CASSYPGQGADQPQHF

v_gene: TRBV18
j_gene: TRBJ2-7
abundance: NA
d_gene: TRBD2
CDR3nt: TGTGCCAGCTCAACGTTGACTAGCGGGGACTACGAGCAGTACTTC
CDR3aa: CASSTLTSGDYEQYF

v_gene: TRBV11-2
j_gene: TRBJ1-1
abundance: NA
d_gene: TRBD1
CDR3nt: TGTGCCAGCAGCCCCCAGGGGGCGGCGAACACTGAAGCTTTCTTT
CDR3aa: CASSPQGAANTEAFF

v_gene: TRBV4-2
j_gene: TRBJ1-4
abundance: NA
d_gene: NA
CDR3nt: TGTGCCAGCAGCCAAGCGGCCCTGGCGGAGAGTGAAAAACTGTTTTTT
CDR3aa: CASSQAALAESEKLFF

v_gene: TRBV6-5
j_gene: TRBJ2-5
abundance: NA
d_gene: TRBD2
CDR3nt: TGTGCCAGCAGTTCCCTGAGCGGGGGGGCCCGGGAGACCCAGTACTTC
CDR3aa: CASSSLSGGARETQYF

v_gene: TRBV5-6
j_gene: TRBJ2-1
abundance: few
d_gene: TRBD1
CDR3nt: TGTGCCAGCAGCTGGGTGGGGACAGGCCAAGAGGATGAGCAGTTCTTC
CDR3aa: CASSWVGTGQEDEQFF

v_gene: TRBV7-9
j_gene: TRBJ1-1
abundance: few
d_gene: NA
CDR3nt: TGTGCCAGCAGCCTCTCGGGCGGCATGCCTGAAGCTTTCTTT
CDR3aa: CASSLSGGMPEAFF

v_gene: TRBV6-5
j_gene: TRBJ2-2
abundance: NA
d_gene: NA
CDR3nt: TGTGCCAGCAGGGGGTTCACCGGGGAGCTGTTTTTT
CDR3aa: CASRGFTGELFF

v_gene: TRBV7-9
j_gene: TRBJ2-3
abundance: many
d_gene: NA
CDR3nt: TGTGCCAGCGGGGACACCACAGATACGCAGTATTTT
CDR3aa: CASGDTTDTQYF

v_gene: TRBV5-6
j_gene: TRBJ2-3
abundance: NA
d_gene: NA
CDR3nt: TGTGCCAGCAGCCCCATGGCATCCGATACGCAGTATTTT
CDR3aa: CASSPMASDTQYF

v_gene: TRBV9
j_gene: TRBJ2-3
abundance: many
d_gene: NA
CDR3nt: TGTGCCAGCAGCGTAGCTACTCCGGGGGCCGGGCTCGGTACGCAGTATTTT
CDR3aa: CASSVATPGAGLGTQYF

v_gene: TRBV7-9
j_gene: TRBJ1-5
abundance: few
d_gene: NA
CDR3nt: TGTGCCAGCAGCTTAGCGGAGCAGCCCCAGCATTTT
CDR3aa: CASSLAEQPQHF

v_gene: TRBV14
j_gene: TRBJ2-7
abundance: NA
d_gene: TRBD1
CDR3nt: TGTGCCAGCAGCCAAGGCGGTTTCCAGGGGGCGTTCGAGCAGTACTTC
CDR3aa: CASSQGGFQGAFEQYF

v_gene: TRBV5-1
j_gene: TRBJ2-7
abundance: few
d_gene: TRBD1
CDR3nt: TGCGCCAGCAGCGGGACAGGAGCATCCTACGAGCAGTACTTC
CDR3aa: CASSGTGASYEQYF

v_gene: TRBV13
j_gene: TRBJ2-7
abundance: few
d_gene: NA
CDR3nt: TGTGCCAGCAGCCAACCGGGAACCTACGAGCAGTACTTC
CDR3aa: CASSQPGTYEQYF

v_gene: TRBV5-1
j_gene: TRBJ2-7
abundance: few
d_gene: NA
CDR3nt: TGCGCCAGCAGCTCCGAGGGTCTAGGGAGTGAGCAGTACTTC
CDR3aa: CASSSEGLGSEQYF

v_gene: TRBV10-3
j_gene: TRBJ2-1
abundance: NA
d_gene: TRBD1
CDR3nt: TGTGCCATCAGCGCCTCGTCCGGGACAGGGACCGGGACAAAGCCCTATGAGCAGTTCTTC
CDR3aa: CAISASSGTGTGTKPYEQFF

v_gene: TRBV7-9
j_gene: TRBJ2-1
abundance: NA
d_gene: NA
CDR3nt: TGTGCCAGCAGCTTACCGGGGCGTGCGTCCTACAATGAGCAGTTCTTC
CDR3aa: CASSLPGRASYNEQFF

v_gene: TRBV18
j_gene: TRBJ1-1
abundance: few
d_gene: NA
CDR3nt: TGTGCCAGCTCACCGAATCCGGCGTCTATTAACACTGAAGCTTTCTTT
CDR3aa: CASSPNPASINTEAFF

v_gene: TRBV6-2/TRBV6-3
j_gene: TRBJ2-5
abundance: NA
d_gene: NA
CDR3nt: TGTGCCAGCAAAAGTACGGGGTACGAGACCCAGTACTTC
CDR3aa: CASKSTGYETQYF

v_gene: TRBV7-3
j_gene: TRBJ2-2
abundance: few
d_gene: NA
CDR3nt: TGTGCCAGCAGCCCCAGCGCGACCGGGGAGCTGTTTTTT
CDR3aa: CASSPSATGELFF

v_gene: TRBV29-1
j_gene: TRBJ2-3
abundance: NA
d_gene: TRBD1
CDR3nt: TGCAGCGTTGTAGAGGGGGCGATGGGAGATACGCAGTATTTT
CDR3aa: CSVVEGAMGDTQYF

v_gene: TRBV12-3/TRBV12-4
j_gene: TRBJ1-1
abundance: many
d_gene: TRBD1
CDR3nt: TGTGCCAGCACCAGGCCCGGACAGGGTGAAAATGAAGCTTTCTTT
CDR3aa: CASTRPGQGENEAFF

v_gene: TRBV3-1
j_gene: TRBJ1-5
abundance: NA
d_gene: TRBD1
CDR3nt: TGTGCCAGCAGCCAGACCAGGGGGCGACGGCAGCCCCAGCATTTT
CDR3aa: CASSQTRGRRQPQHF

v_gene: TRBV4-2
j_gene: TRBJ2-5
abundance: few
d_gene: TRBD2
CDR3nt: TGTGCCAGCAGCCAAGAGTCTAGCGGGGGTTGGGAGACCCAGTACTTC
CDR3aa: CASSQESSGGWETQYF

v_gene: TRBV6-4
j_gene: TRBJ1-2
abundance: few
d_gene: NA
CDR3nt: TGTGCCAGCAGTGGAGTCAGCGGGGTCTACACCTTC
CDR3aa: CASSGVSGVYTF

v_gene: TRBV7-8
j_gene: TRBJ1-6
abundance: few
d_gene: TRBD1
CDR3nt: TGTGCCAGCAGCCCGGGACAGGGTTCACCCCTCCACTTT
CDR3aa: CASSPGQGSPLHF

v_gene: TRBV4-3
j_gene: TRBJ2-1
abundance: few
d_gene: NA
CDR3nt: TGCGCCAGCAGCCAAGGGGTCGGCAACGCCTACAATGAGCAGTTCTTC
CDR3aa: CASSQGVGNAYNEQFF

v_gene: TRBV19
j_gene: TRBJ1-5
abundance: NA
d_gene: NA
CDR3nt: TGTGCCAGTAGTTTGGGGGTTAGTCAGCCCCAGCATTTT
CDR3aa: CASSLGVSQPQHF

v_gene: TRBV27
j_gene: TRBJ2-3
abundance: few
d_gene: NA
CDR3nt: TGTGCCAGCAGTTCCAACGCGTCACCAGATACGCAGTATTTT
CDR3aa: CASSSNASPDTQYF

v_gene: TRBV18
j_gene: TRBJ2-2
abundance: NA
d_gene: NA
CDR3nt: TGTGCCAGCTCACCCCCCCTCCGAGACACCGGGGAGCTGTTTTTT
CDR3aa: CASSPPLRDTGELFF

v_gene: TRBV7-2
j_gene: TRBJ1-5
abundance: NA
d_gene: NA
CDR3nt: TGTGCCAGCAGCTCGGGACCACAAACAAGGCCCGATCAGCCCCAGCATTTT
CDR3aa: CASSSGPQTRPDQPQHF

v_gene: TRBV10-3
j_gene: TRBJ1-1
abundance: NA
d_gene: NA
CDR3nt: TGTGCCATCAGCGACTCCGGGACCAACACTGAAGCTTTCTTT
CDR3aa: CAISDSGTNTEAFF

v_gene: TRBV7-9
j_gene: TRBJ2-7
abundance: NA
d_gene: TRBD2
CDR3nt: TGTGCCAGCAGCCTCCCGGGGGGGGTTTCCTACGAGCAGTACTTC
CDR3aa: CASSLPGGVSYEQYF

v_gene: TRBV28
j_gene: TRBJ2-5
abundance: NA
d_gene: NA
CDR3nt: TGTGCCAGCAATTCTCCGGGGGACGGGACCCAGTACTTC
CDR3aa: CASNSPGDGTQYF

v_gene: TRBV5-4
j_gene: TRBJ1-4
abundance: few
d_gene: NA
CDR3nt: TGTGCCAGCAGCCCAGGGTTGGCTAATGAAAAACTGTTTTTT
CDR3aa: CASSPGLANEKLFF

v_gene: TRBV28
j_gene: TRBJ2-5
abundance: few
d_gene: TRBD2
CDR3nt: TGTGCCAGCAGACTCCCGGGACTAGCGGCACAAGAGACCCAGTACTTC
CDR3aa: CASRLPGLAAQETQYF